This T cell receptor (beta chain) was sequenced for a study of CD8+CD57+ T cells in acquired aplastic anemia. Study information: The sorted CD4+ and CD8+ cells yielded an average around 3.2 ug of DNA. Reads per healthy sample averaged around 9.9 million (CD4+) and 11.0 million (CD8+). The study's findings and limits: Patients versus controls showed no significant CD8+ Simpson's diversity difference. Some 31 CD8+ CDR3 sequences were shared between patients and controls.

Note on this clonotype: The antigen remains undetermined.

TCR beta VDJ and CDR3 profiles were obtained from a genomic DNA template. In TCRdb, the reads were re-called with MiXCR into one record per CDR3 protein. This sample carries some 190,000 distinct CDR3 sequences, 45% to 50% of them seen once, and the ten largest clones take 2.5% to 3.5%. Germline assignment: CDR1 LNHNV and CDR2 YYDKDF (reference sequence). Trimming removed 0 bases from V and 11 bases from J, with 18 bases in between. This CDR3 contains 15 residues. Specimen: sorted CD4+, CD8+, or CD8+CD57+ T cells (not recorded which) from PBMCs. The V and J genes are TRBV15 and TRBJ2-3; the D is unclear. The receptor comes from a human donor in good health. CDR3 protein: CATSRDPKDGSRQYF. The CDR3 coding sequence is TGTGCCACCAGCAGAGACCCCAAGGACGGGTCGAGGCAGTATTTT.